One sample yielded the 8 T cell receptor beta chains listed below, sequenced in a study. TCRdb reprocessed the 5' RACE reads with MiXCR, giving one entry per CDR3 protein. The table records more than 10,000 distinct CDR3 sequences, about 22% of them present only once. Material for sequencing was naive CD4+ T cells sorted from blood. The subset here: naive CD4+ T cells, CD4+CD45RA+CD25-. The source of these receptors is a female donor with breast cancer.

In its sample, this clonotype is medium-sized. The V call is TRBV12-3 or TRBV12-4, the J call TRBJ1-4, with D possibly TRBD1 on 5 matching bases. The CDR3 has 14 amino acids. With 3 bases removed from V and 8 bases from J, the gap between germline ends came to 13 bases. CDR3 sequence (DNA): TGTGCCAGCAGTTTCGTGGGGGTTGGAGAAAAACTGTTTTTT. Protein: CASSFVGVGEKLFF.

This clonotype was counted between two and nine times. The chain joins TRBV30 to TRBJ1-5; D perhaps matches TRBD1 (5 bases). Germline loops: CDR1 GTSNPN, CDR2 SVGIG (reference sequence). V was shortened by 0 bases and J by 2 bases, with 8 bases between the two germline ends. The CDR3 consists of 14 residues. Here the CDR3 DNA reads TGTGCCTGGAGTGTCGGGGGAGGCAATCAGCCCCAGCATTTT. Translated, it gives CAWSVGGGNQPQHF.

This clonotype was picked up many times. The gene calls are TRBV24-1 and TRBJ2-2; no definite D call. The CDR3 is 16 amino acids. V gave up 5 bases and J gave up 0 bases, with 12 bases separating them. Germline V gives CDR1 KGHDR, CDR2 SFDVKD. The CDR3 DNA reads as TGTGCCACCAGTGCCGGAAGGGAACCGAACACCGGGGAGCTGTTTTTT. Protein sequence: CATSAGREPNTGELFF.

This clonotype rates as medium-sized. This sequence joins TRBV12-3 or TRBV12-4 and TRBJ2-1; 15 bases map to TRBD2. Unmatched junction bases numbered 7, after V lost 10 bases and J lost 6 bases. CDR3 length equals 15 residues. This CDR3 is CANSGTSGRSNEQFF. DNA of the CDR3: TGTGCCAACTCCGGGACTAGCGGGAGGTCCAATGAGCAGTTCTTC.

This clonotype has ten or more counts. The gene calls are TRBV20-1 and TRBJ2-7; TRBD2 matches at 7 bases. Trimming at V came to 5 bases and at J to 3 bases, leaving 4 bases not matched to a gene. Germline lookup yields CDR1 DFQATT and CDR2 SNEGSKA (reference sequence). CDR3 length equals 12 residues. For the CDR3, the DNA is TGCAGTGCTCCCCTAGCGGTCTACGAGCAGTACTTC. It yields the protein CSAPLAVYEQYF.

In the case of this clonotype: A much larger clone differs by one base, so this may be a read error. The chain uses TRBV7-9 and TRBJ1-1, with D perhaps matching TRBD1 (5 bases). CDR3 size: 13 residues. Deletions cut 6 bases from V and 5 bases from J, with 13 bases between. Germline V lookup: CDR1 SEHNR, CDR2 FQNEAQ (reference sequence). CDR3 DNA: TGTGCCAGCAGTTACAGGTGGCTGACTGAAGCTTTCTTT. Encoded protein: CASSYRWLTEAFF.

This clonotype was observed many times. A read error may account for a junction end that differs from germline. This chain connects TRBV18 to TRBJ1-1, with D perhaps TRBD1 (6 bases). Germline V gene lookup returns CDR1 KGHSH and CDR2 LQKENI. This CDR3 comprises 14 residues. Here the CDR3 reads CASSDSGVRTEAFF. CDR3 DNA sequence: TGTGCCAGCTCAGACTCAGGGGTACGAACTGAAGCCTTCTTT.

This clonotype was counted only a few times. The rearrangement joins TRBV6-5 to TRBJ1-1; D not resolved. The V and J ends lost 2 bases and 3 bases respectively, with 7 bases between them. The CDR3 covers 13 residues. CDR1 MNHEY and CDR2 SVGAGI come from the germline V gene. Here the CDR3 DNA reads TGTGCCAGCAGTTACGGGTACGACACTGAAGCTTTCTTT. Translating gives CASSYGYDTEAFF.